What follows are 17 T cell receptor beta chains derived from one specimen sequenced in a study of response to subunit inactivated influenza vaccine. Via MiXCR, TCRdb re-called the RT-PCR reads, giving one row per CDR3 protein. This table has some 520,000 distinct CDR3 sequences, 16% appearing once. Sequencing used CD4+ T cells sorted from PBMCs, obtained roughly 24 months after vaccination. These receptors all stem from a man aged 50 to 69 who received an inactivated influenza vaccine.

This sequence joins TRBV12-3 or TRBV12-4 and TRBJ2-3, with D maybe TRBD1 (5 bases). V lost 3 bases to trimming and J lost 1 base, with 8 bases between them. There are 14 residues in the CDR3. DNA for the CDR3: TGTGCCAGCAGTTTCAGGGAAGGCACAGATACGCAGTATTTT. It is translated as CASSFREGTDTQYF.

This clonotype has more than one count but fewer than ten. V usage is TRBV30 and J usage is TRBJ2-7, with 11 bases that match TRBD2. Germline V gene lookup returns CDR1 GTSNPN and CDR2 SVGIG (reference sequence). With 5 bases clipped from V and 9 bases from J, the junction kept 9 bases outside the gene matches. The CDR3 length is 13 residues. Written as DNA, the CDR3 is TGTGCCTGGGGACTAGCGGGCTCGAGGGTGCAGTACTTC. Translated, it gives CAWGLAGSRVQYF.

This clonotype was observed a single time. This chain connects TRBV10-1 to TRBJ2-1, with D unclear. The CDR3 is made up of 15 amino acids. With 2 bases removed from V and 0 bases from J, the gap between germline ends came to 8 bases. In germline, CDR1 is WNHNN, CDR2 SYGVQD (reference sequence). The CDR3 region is CASSERPVSYNEQFF. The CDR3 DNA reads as TGCGCCAGCAGTGAGAGACCGGTCTCCTACAATGAGCAGTTCTTC.

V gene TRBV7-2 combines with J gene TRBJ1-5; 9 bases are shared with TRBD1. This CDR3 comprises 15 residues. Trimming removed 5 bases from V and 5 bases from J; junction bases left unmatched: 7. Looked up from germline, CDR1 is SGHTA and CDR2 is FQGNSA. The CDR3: CASSLDRGGHQPQHF. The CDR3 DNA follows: TGTGCCAGCAGCCTGGACAGGGGAGGGCATCAGCCCCAGCATTTT.

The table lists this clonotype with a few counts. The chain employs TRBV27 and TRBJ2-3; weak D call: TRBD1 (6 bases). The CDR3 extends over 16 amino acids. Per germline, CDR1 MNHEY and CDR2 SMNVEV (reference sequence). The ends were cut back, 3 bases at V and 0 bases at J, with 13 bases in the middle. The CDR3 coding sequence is TGTGCCAGCAGTTTTGCGGACAGAATCAGCACAGATACGCAGTATTTT. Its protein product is CASSFADRISTDTQYF.

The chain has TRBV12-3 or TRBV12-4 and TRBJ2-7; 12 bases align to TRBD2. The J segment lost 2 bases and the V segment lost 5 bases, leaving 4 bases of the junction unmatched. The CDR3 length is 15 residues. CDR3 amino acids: CASSARLAGAYEQYF. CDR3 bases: TGTGCCAGCAGTGCCCGACTAGCGGGGGCCTACGAGCAGTACTTC.

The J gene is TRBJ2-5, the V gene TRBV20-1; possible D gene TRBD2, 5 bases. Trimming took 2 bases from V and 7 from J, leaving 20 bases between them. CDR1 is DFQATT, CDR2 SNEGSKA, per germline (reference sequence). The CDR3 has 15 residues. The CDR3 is CSARPGVRREGTQYF. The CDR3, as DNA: TGCAGTGCTAGACCCGGCGTGCGGCGAGAGGGGACCCAGTACTTC.

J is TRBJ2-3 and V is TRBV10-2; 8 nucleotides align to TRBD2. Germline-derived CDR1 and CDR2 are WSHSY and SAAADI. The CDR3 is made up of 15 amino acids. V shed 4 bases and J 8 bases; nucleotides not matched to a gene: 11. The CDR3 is CASSGLARHLGTQYF. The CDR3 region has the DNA TGCGCCAGCAGTGGACTAGCGAGACATCTTGGTACGCAGTATTTT.

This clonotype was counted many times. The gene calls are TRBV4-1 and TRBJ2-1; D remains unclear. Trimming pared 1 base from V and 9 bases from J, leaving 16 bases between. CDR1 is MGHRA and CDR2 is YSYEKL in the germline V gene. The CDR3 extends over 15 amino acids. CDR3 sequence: CASSQGAPPILEQFF. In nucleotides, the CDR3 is TGCGCCAGCAGCCAAGGAGCCCCTCCGATTCTTGAGCAGTTCTTC.

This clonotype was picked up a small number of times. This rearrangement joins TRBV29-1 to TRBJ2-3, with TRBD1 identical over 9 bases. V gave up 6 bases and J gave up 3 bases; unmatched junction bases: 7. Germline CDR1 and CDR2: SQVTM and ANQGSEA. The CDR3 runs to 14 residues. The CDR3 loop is CSVTGTGSTDTQYF. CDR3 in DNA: TGCAGCGTGACCGGGACAGGGAGTACAGATACGCAGTATTTT.

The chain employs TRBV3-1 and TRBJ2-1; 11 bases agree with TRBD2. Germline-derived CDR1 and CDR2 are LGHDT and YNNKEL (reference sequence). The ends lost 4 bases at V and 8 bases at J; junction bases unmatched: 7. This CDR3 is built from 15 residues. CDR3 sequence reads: CASSRSSGGFHEQFF. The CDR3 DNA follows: TGTGCCAGCAGCCGTTCTAGCGGGGGGTTCCATGAGCAGTTCTTC.

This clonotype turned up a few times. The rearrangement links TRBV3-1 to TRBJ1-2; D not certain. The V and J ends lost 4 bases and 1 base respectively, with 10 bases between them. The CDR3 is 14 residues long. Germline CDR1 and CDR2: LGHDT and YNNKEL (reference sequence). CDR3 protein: CASSPLVGNYGYTF. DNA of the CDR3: TGTGCCAGCAGCCCCCTTGTGGGTAACTATGGCTACACCTTC.

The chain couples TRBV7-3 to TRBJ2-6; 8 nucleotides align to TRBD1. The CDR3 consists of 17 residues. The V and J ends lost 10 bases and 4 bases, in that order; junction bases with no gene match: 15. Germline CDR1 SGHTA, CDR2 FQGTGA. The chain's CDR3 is CATAEYRQGTGANVLTF. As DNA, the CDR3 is TGTGCCACCGCCGAATATCGACAGGGGACCGGGGCCAACGTCCTGACTTTC.

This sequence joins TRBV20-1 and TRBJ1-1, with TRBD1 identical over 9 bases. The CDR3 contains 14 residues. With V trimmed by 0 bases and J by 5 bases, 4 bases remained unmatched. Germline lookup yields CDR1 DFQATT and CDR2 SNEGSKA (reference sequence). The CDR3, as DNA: TGCAGTGCTAGAGATCCCGACAGGGGGACTGAAGCTTTCTTT. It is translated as CSARDPDRGTEAFF.

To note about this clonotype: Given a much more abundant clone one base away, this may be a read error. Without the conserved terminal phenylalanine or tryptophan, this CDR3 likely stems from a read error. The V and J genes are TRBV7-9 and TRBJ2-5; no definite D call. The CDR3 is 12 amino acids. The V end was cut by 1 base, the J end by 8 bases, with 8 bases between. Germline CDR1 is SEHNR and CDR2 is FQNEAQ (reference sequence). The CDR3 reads CASSLDTGTQYV. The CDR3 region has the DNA TGTGCCAGCAGCTTAGACACCGGCACCCAGTACGTC.

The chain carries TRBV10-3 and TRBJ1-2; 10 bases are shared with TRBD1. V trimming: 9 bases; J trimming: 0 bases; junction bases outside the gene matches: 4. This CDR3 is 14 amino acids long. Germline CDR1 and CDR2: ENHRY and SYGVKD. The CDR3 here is CAMTGGRANYGYTF. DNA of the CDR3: TGTGCCATGACAGGGGGCCGGGCTAACTATGGCTACACCTTC.

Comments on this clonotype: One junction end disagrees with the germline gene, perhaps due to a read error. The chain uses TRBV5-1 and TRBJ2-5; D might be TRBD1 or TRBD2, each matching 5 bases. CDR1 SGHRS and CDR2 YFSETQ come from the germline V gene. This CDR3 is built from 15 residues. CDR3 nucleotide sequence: TGCGCCAGCAGCTTGTGGCAGGGACCCCAAGGGACCCAGTACTTC. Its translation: CASSLWQGPQGTQYF. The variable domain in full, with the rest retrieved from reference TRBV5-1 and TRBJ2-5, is KAGVTQTPRYLIKTRGQQVTLSCSPISGHRSVSWYQQTPGQGLQFLFEYFSETQRNKGNFPGRFSGRQFSNSRSEMNVSTLELGDSALYLCASSLWQGPQGTQYFGPGTRLLVL.